The T cell receptor (beta chain) under discussion was sequenced for a study of OX40 agonist ivuxolimab in advanced cancers. Clones were sequenced by immunoSEQ multiplex PCR, and TCRdb holds only the in-frame ones, with some missing. Among around 20,000 clones listed, roughly 84% were seen once. There are 12 residues in the CDR3. Between the trimmed V and J ends, which lost 8 bases and 4 bases, there was a span of 8 bases. Germline CDR1 MDHEN, CDR2 SYDVKM. The receptor was derived from an adult with an advanced solid tumor such as melanoma, head and neck, liver or kidney cancer. This chain links TRBV28 with TRBJ2-2, with D tentatively TRBD1 (5 bases). The sequencing here drew on CD4+ or CD8+ T cells sorted from blood, taken in a trial of the OX40 agonist ivuxolimab. For the CDR3, the DNA is TGTGCCAGCCGAAGGGGCACCGGGGAGCTGTTTTTT. It yields the protein CASRRGTGELFF.